This TCR beta chain was captured in a study of blood T cell repertoires in COVID-19. The table came from immunoSEQ multiplex PCR; TCRdb's copy has only in-frame clones and leaves some out. The repertoire includes about 250,000 clones, approximately 83% of them detected once, and 15% to 19% sits in the top ten. The CDR3 runs 15 residues. Germline trimming cut 6 bases from V and 8 bases from J; bases unmatched to any gene: 14. The germline V gene has CDR1 LNHDA and CDR2 SQIVND (reference sequence). The chain carries TRBV19 and TRBJ1-2; 8 bases are shared with TRBD1. Sequences were obtained from peripheral blood. This TCR was sampled from a person between 65 and 80 years old with COVID-19, enrolled during active disease. CDR3 DNA: TGTGCCAGTAGGGAAATACAGGGGGTTCCTCACGGCTACACCTTC. Its protein is CASREIQGVPHGYTF.